What follows are 29 T cell receptor beta chains derived from one specimen sequenced in a study of cytomegalovirus exposure and HLA in healthy donors. A multiplex PCR was run with 60 Vbeta primers and 13 Jbeta primers. Some clones are missing from TCRdb's copy, which holds only in-frame ones; the method was immunoSEQ multiplex PCR. The data show roughly 200,000 clones, with about four fifths seen just once and over 1.5% held by the top ten. Sequenced material: PBMCs. These receptors originate from a man in his forties or fifties in good health and CMV-seronegative.

The rearrangement links TRBV2 to TRBJ2-3, with TRBD2 identical over 9 bases. The trim removed 6 bases at V and 4 bases at J, leaving 5 bases unmatched. The germline V gene encodes CDR1 SNHLY and CDR2 FYNNEI. The CDR3 extends over 14 amino acids. This CDR3 reads CASSGTSRADTQYF. The CDR3 nucleotides read TGTGCCAGCAGCGGGACTAGCAGGGCAGATACGCAGTATTTT.

The V call is TRBV19, the J call TRBJ1-1, with D possibly matching TRBD1 (5 bases). Per the germline V gene, CDR1 is LNHDA and CDR2 is SQIVND (reference sequence). Trimming left V 6 bases short and J 1 base short, with 12 bases between. The CDR3 consists of 14 residues. CDR3 coding DNA: TGTGCCAGTAGCCGAGACAGAACGAACACTGAAGCTTTCTTT. Protein: CASSRDRTNTEAFF.

This chain links TRBV9 with TRBJ1-3; no clear D gene. V was shortened by 4 bases and J by 4 bases, with 18 bases between the two germline ends. In germline, CDR1 is SGDLS, CDR2 YYNGEE. The CDR3 sequence is 16 residues long. The chain's CDR3 is CASSSTWEPAGNTIYF. CDR3 sequence (DNA): TGTGCCAGCAGCTCCACGTGGGAGCCTGCGGGAAACACCATATATTTT.

This clone was found a few times. This chain joins TRBV4-3 and TRBJ2-7, with D possibly being TRBD1 (5 bases). This CDR3 region has 16 residues. CDR1 is LGHNA, CDR2 YSLEER, per germline. The V and J ends lost 8 bases and 3 bases respectively, with 23 bases between them. The chain's CDR3 is CASLCEVQDPFYEQYF. Here the CDR3 DNA reads TGCGCCAGCCTCTGCGAGGTACAGGACCCTTTCTACGAGCAGTACTTC.

The rearrangement links TRBV7-9 to TRBJ2-2, with D perhaps TRBD1 (6 bases). V was shortened by 6 bases and J by 1 base, with 12 bases between the two germline ends. Germline V gives CDR1 SEHNR, CDR2 FQNEAQ (reference sequence). The CDR3 is 15 amino acids. Written as DNA, the CDR3 is TGTGCCAGCAGTCTCGGACAGAGGAACACCGGGGAGCTGTTTTTT. Amino acid sequence: CASSLGQRNTGELFF.

This sequence joins TRBV4-1 and TRBJ2-1; TRBD2 is a possible D gene (5 bases). This CDR3 spans 14 amino acids. Trimming took 0 bases from V and 8 from J, leaving 11 bases between them. Per germline, CDR1 MGHRA and CDR2 YSYEKL. DNA of the CDR3: TGCGCCAGCAGCCAAGATACGACGGAGGATGAGCAGTTCTTC. Translated: CASSQDTTEDEQFF.

This sequence joins TRBV6-6 and TRBJ2-7, with D unresolved. Germline CDR1 reads MNHNY; CDR2 reads SVGAGI (reference sequence). The V end was cut by 3 bases, the J end by 3 bases, with 12 bases between. The length of the CDR3 is 14 residues. CDR3: CASSYGPPLYEQYF. The CDR3 bases are TGTGCCAGCAGTTATGGGCCGCCGCTCTACGAGCAGTACTTC.

This clone was observed a handful of times. The V gene is TRBV5-6, the J gene TRBJ2-3; weak D call: TRBD1 (5 bases). The length of the CDR3 is 13 residues. From germline, CDR1 is SGHDT and CDR2 YYEEEE. V was pared by 4 bases and J by 4 bases, with 10 bases between. CDR3 sequence (DNA): TGTGCCAGCAGCCTTACCAGGGCAGATACGCAGTATTTT. It encodes CASSLTRADTQYF. The full variable domain, with the rest looked up from reference TRBV5-6 and TRBJ2-3, is DAGVTQSPTHLIKTRGQQVTLRCSPKSGHDTVSWYQQALGQGPQFIFQYYEEEERQRGNFPDRFSGHQFPNYSSELNVNALLLGDSALYLCASSLTRADTQYFGPGTRLTVL.

The chain uses TRBV4-3 and TRBJ2-5; D unresolved. Germline V lookup: CDR1 LGHNA, CDR2 YSLEER. V was cut by 4 bases and J by 4 bases, with 16 bases left in between. This CDR3 comprises 15 residues. The CDR3 DNA follows: TGCGCCAGCAGCCCCTCAGACACACTCTTAGAGACCCAGTACTTC. Translation gives CASSPSDTLLETQYF.

The gene calls are TRBV25-1 and TRBJ1-1; tentatively, D is TRBD1 (6 bases). The CDR3 has 15 amino acids. Germline CDR1 and CDR2: MGHDK and SYGVNS. Trimming removed 4 bases at V and 5 bases at J, with 17 bases between. The CDR3 loop reads CASSAIATGDTEAFF. CDR3 in DNA: TGTGCCAGCAGTGCTATAGCGACAGGCGATACTGAAGCTTTCTTT.

The chain links TRBV2 to TRBJ2-7; 7 bases are shared with TRBD2. J was trimmed by 0 bases and V by 8 bases; bases with no gene match: 10. CDR1 is SNHLY and CDR2 is FYNNEI in the germline V gene. The CDR3 consists of 15 residues. CDR3 loop: CASQTLAGSSYEQYF. CDR3 bases: TGTGCCAGCCAAACTTTAGCGGGTAGCTCCTACGAGCAGTACTTC.

V and J are TRBV19 and TRBJ1-5; a weak D match, TRBD1 (6 bases). V was pared by 2 bases and J by 6 bases, with 17 bases between. CDR1 LNHDA and CDR2 SQIVND come from the germline V gene (reference sequence). The CDR3 runs to 16 residues. This chain's CDR3 is CASSISGGQSTQPQHF. The CDR3 bases are TGTGCCAGTAGTATATCGGGAGGACAGTCCACTCAGCCCCAGCATTTT. Combining the CDR3 with reference TRBV19 and TRBJ1-5 gives the whole variable domain DGGITQSPKYLFRKEGQNVTLSCEQNLNHDAMYWYRQDPGQGLRLIYYSQIVNDFQKGDIAEGYSVSREKKESFPLTVTSAQKNPTAFYLCASSISGGQSTQPQHFGDGTRLSIL.

This sequence joins TRBV5-1 and TRBJ2-7; TRBD2 matches 8 bases. V dropped 4 bases and J dropped 4; count of bases not matched to a gene: 22. This CDR3 is 19 amino acids long. Germline V gene data show CDR1 as SGHRS and CDR2 as YFSETQ. The CDR3 region is CASSGSGPSGRVPAYEQYF. In nucleotides, the CDR3 is TGCGCCAGCAGCGGATCGGGACCAAGCGGGAGAGTCCCCGCTTACGAGCAGTACTTC.

V gene TRBV14 combines with J gene TRBJ1-2; 8 positions match TRBD1. This CDR3 spans 15 amino acids. V was pared by 0 bases and J by 7 bases, with 7 bases of the junction left unmatched. Germline V gene lookup returns CDR1 SGHDN and CDR2 FVKESK. Here the CDR3 reads CASSQDPRTGSGYTF. CDR3 sequence (DNA): TGTGCCAGCAGCCAAGACCCCCGGACAGGGAGTGGCTACACCTTC.

CDR3 coding DNA: TGCAGCGTTGAGGCCTCCCCTGGGGCCAACGTCCTGACTTTC. It specifies CSVEASPGANVLTF. This chain connects TRBV29-1 to TRBJ2-6; D is unresolved. Trimming removed 3 bases from V and 2 bases from J, with 8 bases in between. The CDR3 has 14 residues. Germline V lookup: CDR1 SQVTM, CDR2 ANQGSEA.

The V call is TRBV4-3, the J call TRBJ2-3; D might be TRBD1 (5 bases). This CDR3 contains 15 residues. Germline assignment: CDR1 LGHNA and CDR2 YSLEER. Trimming removed 1 base from V and 0 bases from J, with 8 bases in between. CDR3 residues: CASSQGQSSTDTQYF. The CDR3, as DNA: TGCGCCAGCAGCCAAGGACAGTCTAGCACAGATACGCAGTATTTT.

V is TRBV29-1 and J is TRBJ2-5; D not certain. Trimming removed 7 bases from V and 5 bases from J, with 8 bases in between. The CDR3 runs to 10 residues. The germline V gene encodes CDR1 SQVTM and CDR2 ANQGSEA. The CDR3 DNA reads as TGCAGCGCGTTTCGGGAGACCCAGTACTTC. Amino acid sequence: CSAFRETQYF. Filled out from reference TRBV29-1 and TRBJ2-5, the complete variable domain reads SAVISQKPSRDICQRGTSLTIQCQVDSQVTMMFWYRQQPGQSLTLIATANQGSEATYESGFVIDKFPISRPNLTFSTLTVSNMSPEDSSIYLCSAFRETQYFGPGTRLLVL.

The count of this clone is one. Mismatch with germline at one junction end may stem from a read error. This rearrangement joins TRBV7-7 to TRBJ2-3; D unclear. From germline, CDR1 is SSHAT and CDR2 FNYEAQ (reference sequence). This CDR3 region has 13 residues. CDR3 in amino acids: CASSFTPTDTQYF. The DNA for the CDR3 is TGTGCTAGCAGCTTTACACCCACAGATACGCAGTATTTT.

This clone was found a few times. J is TRBJ2-5 and V is TRBV2; TRBD2 aligns across 10 bases. The CDR3 runs 16 residues. Per germline, CDR1 SNHLY and CDR2 FYNNEI. J lost 5 bases, V lost 3 bases, and 9 bases had no gene match. The CDR3 DNA follows: TGTGCCAGCAGTGAGGGTCTAGCGGGGGTTGGGGAGACCCAGTACTTC. Its translation is CASSEGLAGVGETQYF. The full variable domain, rest sourced from reference TRBV2 and TRBJ2-5, is EPEVTQTPSHQVTQMGQEVILRCVPISNHLYFYWYRQILGQKVEFLVSFYNNEISEKSEIFDDQFSVERPDGSNFTLKIRSTKLEDSAMYFCASSEGLAGVGETQYFGPGTRLLVL.

This clone was seen a few times. The chain combines TRBV6-5 with TRBJ1-5, with D perhaps TRBD1 (5 bases). The germline gives CDR1 MNHEY, CDR2 SVGAGI. The CDR3 is 13 residues long. Trimming cost V 4 bases and J 7 bases, with 11 bases left between them. The CDR3 spells CASSFGRVQPQHF. Written as DNA, the CDR3 is TGTGCCAGCAGTTTTGGCAGGGTGCAGCCCCAGCATTTT.

V is TRBV6-5 and J is TRBJ2-5, with D maybe TRBD2 (5 bases). There are 14 residues in the CDR3. CDR1 and CDR2 from the germline V gene are MNHEY and SVGAGI. The V and J ends lost 7 bases and 3 bases respectively, with 15 bases between them. The CDR3 is CASTHPSGKETQYF. In DNA, the CDR3 is TGTGCCAGCACCCACCCGTCGGGGAAAGAGACCCAGTACTTC.

This chain connects TRBV10-2 to TRBJ2-3; 8 bases fit TRBD2. Germline CDR1 is WSHSY and CDR2 is SAAADI. CDR3 length equals 17 residues. The junction had 11 bases not matched to a gene; V was cut back by 2 bases and J by 4 bases. As DNA, the CDR3 is TGCGCCAGCAGTGAGGGGGGGGTAGCGGGAAGGTCAGATACGCAGTATTTT. Translated, it gives CASSEGGVAGRSDTQYF.

The chain recombines TRBV12-5 with TRBJ2-3; possibly TRBD2 for D (5 bases). Germline V gene sequence: CDR1 LGHNT, CDR2 FRNRAP. Trimming left V 6 bases short and J 0 bases short, with 10 bases between. This CDR3 is 14 amino acids long. The DNA of the CDR3 is TGTGCTAGTGGCCTTTGGACTAGCACAGATACGCAGTATTTT. It translates to CASGLWTSTDTQYF.

The chain couples TRBV5-4 to TRBJ2-3, with D possibly TRBD2 on 6 matching bases. The CDR3 has 15 amino acids. Germline V gene sequence: CDR1 SGHNT, CDR2 YYREEE (reference sequence). The V end was cut by 2 bases, the J end by 1 base, with 11 bases between. CDR3: CASSFGSGGTDTQYF. The CDR3 DNA is TGTGCCAGCAGCTTTGGTAGCGGAGGCACAGATACGCAGTATTTT.

As regards this clone: The junction shows a germline mismatch at one end, possibly a read error. The chain is built from TRBV5-1 and TRBJ2-5, with 9 bases matching TRBD2. Germline values: CDR1 SGHRS, CDR2 YFSETQ. The CDR3 runs 16 residues. CDR3 region: CASSLGRLAGKETQHF. The CDR3 DNA is TGCGCCAGCAGCTTGGGGAGGCTAGCGGGGAAAGAGACCCAGCACTTC.

The chain is built from TRBV5-1 and TRBJ1-2; D is perhaps TRBD1 (6 bases). V lost 0 bases and J lost 5, with 11 bases in between. Germline lookup yields CDR1 SGHRS and CDR2 YFSETQ. CDR3 length equals 14 residues. The CDR3, as DNA: TGCGCCAGCAGCTTGGAGGCAGGGGATTATGGCTACACCTTC. This codes for CASSLEAGDYGYTF.

V and J are TRBV7-2 and TRBJ2-5; tentative D call: TRBD2 (5 bases). The V end was cut by 5 bases, the J end by 9 bases, with 16 bases between. This CDR3 is built from 13 residues. Per germline, CDR1 SGHTA and CDR2 FQGNSA. This CDR3 is CASSLDKFGAQYF. As DNA, the CDR3 is TGTGCCAGCAGCCTAGACAAATTCGGGGCCCAGTACTTC.

This clone was counted between two and nine times. At one boundary the junction diverges from the germline segment, which might be a read error. The chain uses TRBV7-9 and TRBJ1-4; 12 bases are a match to TRBD1. Germline CDR1 reads SEHNR; CDR2 reads FQNEAQ (reference sequence). CDR3 length: 18 amino acids. CDR3 DNA sequence: TGTTCCAGCAGCCGAACCTCGGGACAGGGGGCTATTTGGGAAAAACTGTTTTTT. This codes for CSSSRTSGQGAIWEKLFF. The full variable domain, completed using reference TRBV7-9 and TRBJ1-4, is DTGVSQNPRHKITKRGQNVTFRCDPISEHNRLYWYRQTLGQGPEFLTYFQNEAQLEKSRLLSDRFSAERPKGSFSTLEIQRTEQGDSAMYLCSSSRTSGQGAIWEKLFFGSGTQLSVL.

Concerning this clone: One junction end does not reproduce the germline sequence, and a read error may be involved. The V call is TRBV7-9, the J call TRBJ2-6; D possibly corresponds to TRBD2 (5 bases). Germline V gene data show CDR1 as SEHNR and CDR2 as FQNEAQ (reference sequence). The CDR3 runs 16 residues. CDR3 protein: CSSSPSGISGANVLTF. In nucleotides, the CDR3 is TGTTCCAGCAGCCCGAGCGGAATCTCTGGGGCCAACGTCCTGACTTTC. Full variable domain (missing parts from reference TRBV7-9 and TRBJ2-6): DTGVSQNPRHKITKRGQNVTFRCDPISEHNRLYWYRQTLGQGPEFLTYFQNEAQLEKSRLLSDRFSAERPKGSFSTLEIQRTEQGDSAMYLCSSSPSGISGANVLTFGAGSRLTVL.